The 9 T cell receptor beta chains presented below share a single source sample, sequenced in a study of early T cells in non-severe SARS-CoV-2 infection. TCRdb re-derived calls from the 5' RACE reads in MiXCR, one entry per CDR3 protein. The data show about 98,000 distinct CDR3 sequences, about an eighth seen once. The material sequenced was whole blood. These receptors originate from an adult who was a healthcare worker with PCR-confirmed SARS-CoV-2 infection or an uninfected control (not recorded which).

This clonotype was seen repeatedly, ten times or more. The chain recombines TRBV28 with TRBJ1-2; D is uncertain. CDR1 is MDHEN, CDR2 SYDVKM, per germline. The length of the CDR3 is 12 residues. V shed 5 bases and J shed 4 bases, with 8 bases lying between them. The CDR3 spells CASSRDFYGYTF. The CDR3 coding sequence is TGTGCCAGCAGTCGGGATTTCTATGGCTACACCTTC.

The chain combines TRBV6-2 or TRBV6-3 with TRBJ2-1; tentatively, D is TRBD2 (6 bases). V lost 5 bases and J lost 6, with 17 bases in between. There are 15 residues in the CDR3. Germline CDR1 reads MNHEY; CDR2 reads SVGEGT. This chain's CDR3 is CASSLTPGLFNEQFF. Here the CDR3 DNA reads TGTGCCAGCAGTCTCACCCCGGGACTTTTCAATGAGCAGTTCTTC.

This clonotype turned up a few times. V is TRBV6-5 and J is TRBJ2-3, with a tentative D call TRBD1 (5 bases). In germline, CDR1 is MNHEY, CDR2 SVGAGI. The germline V and J ends were trimmed by 5 bases and 11 bases, with 17 bases remaining between them. CDR3 length: 13 amino acids. CDR3 sequence: CASSHQITGKQYF. The CDR3 region has the DNA TGTGCCAGCAGTCACCAAATTACAGGAAAGCAGTATTTT.

This clonotype has only a few counts. The chain couples TRBV7-6 to TRBJ2-1; 7 bases are shared with TRBD2. This CDR3 contains 13 residues. V trimming: 1 base; J trimming: 13 bases; junction bases outside the gene matches: 7. CDR1 and CDR2 from the germline V gene are SGHVS and FNYEAQ. In DNA, the CDR3 is TGTGCCAGCAGCTTAGGGTCTGGCGGGAGTCAGTTCTTC. This encodes CASSLGSGGSQFF.

In this sample, this clonotype turned up a few times. The rearrangement joins TRBV12-3 or TRBV12-4 to TRBJ2-1, with 7 bases that match TRBD1. With 6 bases clipped from V and 7 bases from J, the junction kept 6 bases outside the gene matches. This CDR3 contains 13 residues. For the CDR3, the DNA is TGTGCCAGCAGCCCCGGGACAGTTAATGAGCAGTTCTTC. Translating it yields CASSPGTVNEQFF.

This clonotype was recorded many times. This chain uses TRBV4-1 with TRBJ1-4; 9 nucleotides agree with TRBD1. Germline V gives CDR1 MGHRA, CDR2 YSYEKL. This CDR3 has 16 amino acids. V trimming: 0 bases; J trimming: 8 bases; junction bases outside the gene matches: 7. The CDR3 loop is CASSQEGGQGREKLFF. The CDR3 nucleotides read TGCGCCAGCAGCCAAGAGGGTGGACAGGGGAGGGAAAAACTGTTTTTT.

This chain joins TRBV7-9 and TRBJ2-3; D may be TRBD2 (6 bases). Trimming took 5 bases from V and 2 from J, leaving 26 bases between them. The CDR3 covers 19 residues. Germline lookup yields CDR1 SEHNR and CDR2 FQNEAQ (reference sequence). CDR3 loop: CASSPIPGGRLTTTDTQYF. DNA of the CDR3: TGTGCCAGCAGCCCCATTCCTGGGGGGAGACTGACGACCACAGATACGCAGTATTTT. The whole variable domain, filled in from reference TRBV7-9 and TRBJ2-3, reads DTGVSQNPRHKITKRGQNVTFRCDPISEHNRLYWYRQTLGQGPEFLTYFQNEAQLEKSRLLSDRFSAERPKGSFSTLEIQRTEQGDSAMYLCASSPIPGGRLTTTDTQYFGPGTRLTVL.

In its sample, this clonotype was seen many times. The chain employs TRBV12-3 or TRBV12-4 and TRBJ2-3; D is unclear. The CDR3 has 15 residues. The ends were cut back, 3 bases at V and 0 bases at J, with 10 bases in the middle. For the CDR3, the DNA is TGTGCCAGCAGTTTTACGGCATCCAGCACAGATACGCAGTATTTT. It translates to CASSFTASSTDTQYF.

The chain's CDR3 is CASSATGHPSYEQYF. CDR3 sequence (DNA): TGTGCCAGCAGCGCAACGGGACACCCGTCCTACGAGCAGTACTTC. The chain has TRBV9 and TRBJ2-7; weak D call: TRBD1 (6 bases). V lost 3 bases and J lost 1, with 14 bases in between. The CDR3 consists of 15 residues. Germline V CDR1 and CDR2: SGDLS, YYNGEE.